This T cell receptor beta chain was observed in a study of cytomegalovirus exposure and HLA in healthy donors. Germline V gives CDR1 MDHEN, CDR2 SYDVKM. The ends lost 6 bases at V and 5 bases at J; junction bases unmatched: 9. The CDR3 has 15 residues. PCR primers comprised 60 Vbeta and 13 Jbeta primers. The repertoire was sequenced with immunoSEQ multiplex PCR; TCRdb's copy has only in-frame clones and lacks some. Of 120,000 to 150,000 clones detected, 70% to 85% appear once; the ten largest clones hold 1.9%. The chain has TRBV28 and TRBJ1-4, with 7 bases matching TRBD1. Sequencing used PBMCs. The sequence was collected from a woman between 35 and 50 years old in good health and CMV-seronegative. The CDR3 bases are TGTGCCAGCAGCGTTGGGGGACAGATGAATGAAAAACTGTTTTTT. Protein product: CASSVGGQMNEKLFF. The whole variable domain, remainder taken from reference TRBV28 and TRBJ1-4, is DVKVTQSSRYLVKRTGEKVFLECVQDMDHENMFWYRQDPGLGLRLIYFSYDVKMKEKGDIPEGYSVSREKKERFSLILESASTNQTSMYLCASSVGGQMNEKLFFGSGTQLSVL.